Listed below are T cell receptor beta chains from one sample, sequenced in a study of patients and donors after allogeneic stem cell transplantation. TCRdb reprocessed the RT-PCR reads with MiXCR, giving one entry per CDR3 protein. The table includes roughly 960,000 distinct CDR3 sequences, roughly 18% detected once. What was sequenced was blood, either unsorted or a sorted T cell fraction (not recorded which). These receptors came from a human donor who was either an allogeneic HSCT recipient or a stem cell or donor lymphocyte infusion donor (not recorded which). It is not recorded whose cells these are; they may come from a transplant donor. CDR3s include the opening cysteine and the closing phenylalanine or tryptophan. The D gene is left open where the match is weak. Only some rows state a clone size, as once, few, many or a class for expanded clones.

J gene | clone size | D gene | V gene | CDR3 DNA | CDR3 protein
TRBJ1-5 | - | - | TRBV20-1 | TGCAGTGCTAGACTTTCGGGAGCCGGATTTAATCAGCCCCAGCATTTT | CSARLSGAGFNQPQHF
TRBJ1-4 | - | - | TRBV2 | TGTGCCAGCAGTGAAGGGAGATCTAATGAAAAACTGTTTTTT | CASSEGRSNEKLFF
TRBJ2-5 | few | - | TRBV15 | TGTGCCACCAGCGGCGGTCTACCAGGGCCCCAAGAGACCCAGTACTTC | CATSGGLPGPQETQYF
TRBJ1-1 | few | - | TRBV5-1 | TGCGCCAGCAGCTTGGTCTCACGCGGACGGAACACTGAAGCTTTCTTT | CASSLVSRGRNTEAFF
TRBJ1-4 | - | - | TRBV5-1 | TGCGCCAGCAGCTTGTATTATGGGGTTGAAAAACTGTTTTTT | CASSLYYGVEKLFF
TRBJ2-7 | - | TRBD1 | TRBV5-6 | TGTGCCAGCAGCTCTGAGGACAGGGGCGGGTACGAGCAGTACTTC | CASSSEDRGGYEQYF
TRBJ1-2 | few | - | TRBV12-3/TRBV12-4 | TGTGCCAGCAGTTTTTCTCAAAATGGCTACACCTTC | CASSFSQNGYTF
TRBJ1-4 | few | - | TRBV7-9 | TGTGCCAGCAGCCCGAGGGTTGTCGGTGAAAAACTGTTTTTT | CASSPRVVGEKLFF
TRBJ1-1 | few | - | TRBV9 | TGTGCCAGCAGCGTAGGGTACTCGAACACTGAAGCTTTCTTT | CASSVGYSNTEAFF
TRBJ2-7 | - | - | TRBV20-1 | TGCAGTGGGGTAGGGCTCGAGCAGTACTTC | CSGVGLEQYF
TRBJ2-7 | many | - | TRBV12-3/TRBV12-4 | TGTGCCAGCAGTTTAAGTAGCGGACAAAAAGGGGAGCAGTACTTC | CASSLSSGQKGEQYF
TRBJ1-3 | - | - | TRBV12-3/TRBV12-4 | TGTGCCAGCAGTTTTAGAAGGGTCTCTGGAAACACCATATATTTT | CASSFRRVSGNTIYF
TRBJ2-7 | - | - | TRBV20-1 | TGCAGTGCTCGGGCCGGGGGCTCCCCCTACGAGCAGTACTTC | CSARAGGSPYEQYF
TRBJ1-2 | - | - | TRBV12-3/TRBV12-4 | TGTGCCAGCAGCGAACAGGTACCGGATGGCTACACCTTC | CASSEQVPDGYTF
TRBJ2-5 | - | TRBD2 | TRBV6-2/TRBV6-3 | TGTGCCAGCTACCCCACAGCGGGAGGGCCTCGGGAGACCCAGTACTTC | CASYPTAGGPRETQYF
TRBJ2-3 | few | - | TRBV27 | TGTGCCAGCAAGGGCGGGGGCACAGATACGCAGTATTTT | CASKGGGTDTQYF
TRBJ2-7 | - | - | TRBV10-3 | TGTGCCATCAGTGAGTCGGATGACAAGCTACCCTACGAGCAGTACTTC | CAISESDDKLPYEQYF
TRBJ1-1 | - | TRBD1 | TRBV7-6 | TGTGCCAGCAGCGTGGAGACAGGGGAATACACTGAAGCTTTCTTT | CASSVETGEYTEAFF
TRBJ1-6 | - | TRBD1 | TRBV9 | TGTGCCAGCAGCGTAGCACAGGGGGTTTCACCCCTCCACTTT | CASSVAQGVSPLHF
TRBJ2-3 | - | - | TRBV11-2 | TGTGCCAGCAGCGGCGGCGGTTTGGAGACAGATACGCAGTATTTT | CASSGGGLETDTQYF
TRBJ2-7 | - | - | TRBV5-1 | TGCGCCAGCAGCTTGGCCGAGACAGGGAGGAACGAGCAGTACTTC | CASSLAETGRNEQYF
TRBJ2-5 | few | TRBD2 | TRBV15 | TGTGCCACCAGCAGACAAGGGACTAGCAGAACCCAAGAGACCCAGTACTTC | CATSRQGTSRTQETQYF
TRBJ2-7 | - | - | TRBV27 | TGTGCCAGCAGTCGAACAAGCCCGGTTTTCTACGAGCAGTACTTC | CASSRTSPVFYEQYF
TRBJ1-1 | few | - | TRBV25-1 | TGTGCCAGCCGTGACTGGGATGGGACTGAAGCTTTCTTT | CASRDWDGTEAFF
TRBJ2-1 | - | TRBD2 | TRBV20-1 | TGCAGTGCCAGCGGGAGTGTTTACAATGAGCAGTTCTTC | CSASGSVYNEQFF
TRBJ2-1 | many | TRBD2 | TRBV20-1 | TGCAGTGCCCCGGGACTAGCGGCTTCCAATGAGCAGTTCTTC | CSAPGLAASNEQFF
TRBJ2-3 | few | TRBD2 | TRBV29-1 | TGCAGCGTTCCCCACGGGCGATCCGGCGGGAGGGCCGGGGGCACAGATACGCAGTATTTT | CSVPHGRSGGRAGGTDTQYF
TRBJ2-2 | few | - | TRBV29-1 | TGCAGCGTTGGACAGCTAAATGAAGCCGGGGAGCTGTTTTTT | CSVGQLNEAGELFF
TRBJ2-7 | - | - | TRBV11-2 | TGTGCCAGCAGCTTAGGAGTGGACAACTACGAGCAGTACTTC | CASSLGVDNYEQYF
TRBJ2-2 | few | - | TRBV4-2 | TGTGCCAGCAGCCAAGAGGCGAAGAACACCGGGGAGCTGTTTTTT | CASSQEAKNTGELFF
TRBJ2-5 | few | - | TRBV12-3/TRBV12-4 | TGTGCCAGCAGAGACAGGATGAAGACCCAGTACTTC | CASRDRMKTQYF
TRBJ1-5 | few | - | TRBV11-1 | TGTGCCAGCAGCTTAGAGACCCCCCCAGGTTATTGCAATCAGCCCCAGCATTTT | CASSLETPPGYCNQPQHF
TRBJ1-1 | few | - | TRBV20-1 | TGCAGTGCTATGGTCAACGCCGGGACTGAAGCTTTCTTT | CSAMVNAGTEAFF
TRBJ2-1 | many | TRBD2 | TRBV24-1 | TGTGCCACCAGTGCTCTAGCGGGAGGGGTAAATGAGCAGTTCTTC | CATSALAGGVNEQFF
TRBJ2-3 | - | - | TRBV15 | TGTGCCACCAGCAGAGGGTTTCAGGCAGATACGCAGTATTTT | CATSRGFQADTQYF
TRBJ2-2 | - | - | TRBV20-1 | TGCAGTGCTAGTGTCAGGGGGGCCGGGGAGCTGTTTTTT | CSASVRGAGELFF
TRBJ1-2 | many | - | TRBV20-1 | TGCAGTGCTAGAGAATGGGAGCCCGGGGTCCTTGGCTACACCTTC | CSAREWEPGVLGYTF
TRBJ1-3 | many | TRBD1 | TRBV12-3/TRBV12-4 | TGTGCCAGCAGTGGGACAGGGTTGAACACCATATATTTT | CASSGTGLNTIYF
TRBJ2-2 | - | - | TRBV4-2 | TGTGCCAGCAGCCAATCCCGGGGGCGCGCATCCGGGGAGCTGTTTTTT | CASSQSRGRASGELFF
TRBJ2-7 | few | - | TRBV3-1 | TGTGCCAGCAGCCACGGGCTCAGGACCTACGAGCAGTACTTC | CASSHGLRTYEQYF
TRBJ2-1 | few | - | TRBV5-6 | TGTGCCAGCAGCTTGCTCGATCTTTTCAATGAGCAGTTCTTC | CASSLLDLFNEQFF
TRBJ2-2 | - | - | TRBV6-5 | TGTGCCAGCAGTTATGGACGGAACACCGGGGAGCTGTTTTTT | CASSYGRNTGELFF